This T cell receptor beta chain was profiled in a study of shared clonotypes between healthy human individuals (dated by TCRdb to 2018 to 2020). Broadly, across the study: The cohort included three men and a couple of women between 18 and 49 years of age. To estimate repertoire size and how much clonotypes are shared between individuals, the study performed deep sequencing of blood TCR repertoires from five healthy adults. To increase sequencing depth and limit assay-specific biases, TCR repertoire library preparation and sequencing were carried out by different laboratories using diverse techniques. Leukapheresis yielded between about 0.85 and 9.5 billion PBMCs per donor.

Ends trimmed: V by 0 bases, J by 2 bases; bases unmatched to a gene: 5. The CDR3 goes from the cysteine to the phenylalanine over 16 residues. Here the CDR3 DNA is all that survives: 48 bases in frame from base 1. Reading the germline V gene gives CDR1 SGHDT and CDR2 YYEEEE. Regarding this clone: Its recognized antigen is unknown. No much larger clonotype is one base removed from it; base qualities were not supplied.

The donors were healthy, HIV-negative adults who had no recently reported acute infections or vaccinations. Every donor was a Caucasian adult living in Nashville, Tennessee, USA. For unsorted samples, 100 million or so PBMCs were counted, and genomic DNA was extracted using the QIAamp DNA Blood Mini kit. Blood was collected by leukapheresis, and PBMCs were isolated by Ficoll-Histopaque density gradient centrifugation and then cryopreserved in liquid nitrogen vapor phase. Using the deep immunoSEQ assay, TCR CDR3 regions were amplified from genomic DNA by multiplex PCR. Genomic DNA extracted from each cell subset was distributed evenly over all wells of several immunoSEQ 96-well plates, and each plate served as one replicate. For unsorted PBMC, roughly 300 ng of genomic DNA, equivalent to around 30,000 T cell genomes, went into each replicate PCR. Genomic DNA from unsorted PBMC was sequenced over ten immunoSEQ deep assay plates. Purified libraries were measured with a Qubit 3.0 fluorometer, size-checked on a Bioanalyzer 2100, and measured again with the KAPA Library Quantification kit. Every immunoSEQ 96-well plate was sequenced on a separate single-read 150-cycle Illumina NextSeq 550 flow cell. Under the source paper's analysis protocol: Because only junctional sequences without quality scores were contained in the immunoSEQ output, filtering matching that applied to full-length reads could not be performed. Sequences were annotated with PyIR, a Python wrapper for IgBLAST v1.9, and V/J genes and CDR3 were assigned using IMGT germline references. Reads with weak V/J assignments (E-value above 1e-6), missing CDR3, stop codons, out-of-frame junctions, or ambiguous translated residues were removed. V3J clonotypes were defined as sequences sharing the same inferred V gene, J gene, and CDR3 amino acid sequence. To compute the percentage overlap between repertoires, the number of shared unique clonotypes was divided by the size of the smaller repertoire. Repertoire richness was assessed with RTK rarefaction, the Chao1 estimator, and Recon v2.1 estimates of unobserved clonotypes. The table was pulled from immuneACCESS by TCRdb, which kept in-frame rearrangements only. Such tables lose some clones; where checked, under half of the loss comes from unresolved V genes, and the rest has no known cause. The DNA gave D and trimming, while V, J and clone size come from that table. The sample contains hundreds of thousands of clones, 70% to 80% of them found a single time. 12% of the sample is in the top ten clones.

Paper-wide results and their limitations: Because the study included a small number of donors, the genetic and exposure-history diversity represented was limited. Sampling was limited to blood, and TCR repertoires in tissue likely differ from TCR repertoires in blood. Pairwise subsampling indicated that sequencing depth was expected to affect the degree of clonotype sharing among donors.

The source material was PBMCs. The chain uses TRBV5-6 and TRBJ2-1, and TRBD2 matches 7 of the central bases. The receptor's source is a woman aged 40-49 years in good health. Some clones in this sample may be carry-over from other donors' samples. The CDR3 reads CASSLGSSGPYNEQFF. DNA sequence: TGTGCCAGCAGCTTGGGATCTAGCGGACCCTACAATGAGCAGTTCTTC.